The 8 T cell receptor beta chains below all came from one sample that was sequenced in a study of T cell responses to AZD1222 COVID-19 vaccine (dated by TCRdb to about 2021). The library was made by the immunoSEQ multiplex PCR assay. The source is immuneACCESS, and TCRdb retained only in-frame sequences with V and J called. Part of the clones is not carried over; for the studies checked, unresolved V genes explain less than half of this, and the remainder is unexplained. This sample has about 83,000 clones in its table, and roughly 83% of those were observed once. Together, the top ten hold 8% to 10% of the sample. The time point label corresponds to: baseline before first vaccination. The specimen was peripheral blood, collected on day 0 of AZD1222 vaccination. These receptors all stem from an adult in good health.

The CDR3 spells CASSVRDRAGNTIYF. DNA of the CDR3: TGTGCCAGCAGCGTTCGGGACAGGGCTGGAAACACCATATATTTT. V gene TRBV9 combines with J gene TRBJ1-3; 9 bases align to TRBD1. V lost 2 bases to trimming and J lost 2 bases; unmatched junction nucleotides: 2. The CDR3 contains 15 residues. Germline CDR1 and CDR2: SGDLS and YYNGEE.

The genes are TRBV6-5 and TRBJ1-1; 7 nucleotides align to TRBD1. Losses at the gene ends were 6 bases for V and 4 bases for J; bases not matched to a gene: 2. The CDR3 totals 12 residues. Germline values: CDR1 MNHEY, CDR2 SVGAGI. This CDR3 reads CASSRTGTEAFF. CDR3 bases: TGTGCCAGCAGCCGGACAGGCACTGAAGCTTTCTTT.

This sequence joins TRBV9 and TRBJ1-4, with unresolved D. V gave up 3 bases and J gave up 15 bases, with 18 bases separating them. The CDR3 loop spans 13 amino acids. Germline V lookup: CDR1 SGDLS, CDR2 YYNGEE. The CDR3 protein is CASSADSLSNMFF. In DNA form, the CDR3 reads TGTGCCAGCAGCGCGGACTCCCTAAGTAACATGTTTTTT.

The CDR3 nucleotides are TGTGCCAGCAGTTACTCGCGGGAGAACACCGGGGAGCTGTTTTTT. It specifies CASSYSRENTGELFF. The V and J genes are TRBV6-2 or TRBV6-3 and TRBJ2-2, with D perhaps matching TRBD2 (6 bases). The CDR3 sequence is 15 residues long. Germline V gives CDR1 MNHEY, CDR2 SVGEGT. Trimming pared 0 bases from V and 1 base from J, leaving 6 bases between.

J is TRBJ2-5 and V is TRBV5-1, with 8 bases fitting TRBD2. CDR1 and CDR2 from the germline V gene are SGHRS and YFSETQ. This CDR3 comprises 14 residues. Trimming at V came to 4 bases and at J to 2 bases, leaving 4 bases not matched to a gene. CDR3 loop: CASSEIAGQETQYF. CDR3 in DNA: TGCGCCAGCAGCGAAATAGCGGGACAAGAGACCCAGTACTTC.

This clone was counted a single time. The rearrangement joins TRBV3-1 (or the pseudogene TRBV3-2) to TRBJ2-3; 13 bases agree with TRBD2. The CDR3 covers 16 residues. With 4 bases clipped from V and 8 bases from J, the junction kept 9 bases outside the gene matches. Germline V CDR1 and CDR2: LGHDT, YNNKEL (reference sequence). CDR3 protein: CASSPLAGGPGTTQYF. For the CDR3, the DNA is TGTGCCAGCAGCCCACTAGCGGGAGGGCCGGGAACTACGCAGTATTTT.

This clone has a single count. CDR3 nucleotides: TGTGCCAGCTCACCAAAGGGTAGGCACCCGTCCCAGCATTTT. It specifies CASSPKGRHPSQHF. The V gene is TRBV18, the J gene TRBJ1-5; D uncertain. The germline gives CDR1 KGHSH, CDR2 LQKENI. V was cut by 2 bases and J by 11 bases, with 16 bases left in between. CDR3 size: 14 residues.

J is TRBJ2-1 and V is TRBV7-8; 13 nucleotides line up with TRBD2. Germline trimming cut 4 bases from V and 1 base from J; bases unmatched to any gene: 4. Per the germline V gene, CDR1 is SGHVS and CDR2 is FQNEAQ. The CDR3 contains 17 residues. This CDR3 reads CASSSMTSGRSYNEQFF. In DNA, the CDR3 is TGTGCCAGCAGCTCCATGACTAGCGGGAGGTCCTACAATGAGCAGTTCTTC.